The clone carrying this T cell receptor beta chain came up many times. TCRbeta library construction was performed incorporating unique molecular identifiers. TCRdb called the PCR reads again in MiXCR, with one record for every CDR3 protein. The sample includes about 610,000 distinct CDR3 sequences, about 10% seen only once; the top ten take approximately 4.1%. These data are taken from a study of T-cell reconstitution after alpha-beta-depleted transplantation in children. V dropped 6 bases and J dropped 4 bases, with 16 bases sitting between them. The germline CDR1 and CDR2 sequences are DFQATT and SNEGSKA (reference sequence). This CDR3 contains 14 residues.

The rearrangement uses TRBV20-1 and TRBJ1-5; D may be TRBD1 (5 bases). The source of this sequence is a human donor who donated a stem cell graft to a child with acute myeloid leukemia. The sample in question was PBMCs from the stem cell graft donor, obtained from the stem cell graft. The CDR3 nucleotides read TGCAGTGCGGCGCCGGGACTCGTGAATCAGCCCCAGCATTTT. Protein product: CSAAPGLVNQPQHF.